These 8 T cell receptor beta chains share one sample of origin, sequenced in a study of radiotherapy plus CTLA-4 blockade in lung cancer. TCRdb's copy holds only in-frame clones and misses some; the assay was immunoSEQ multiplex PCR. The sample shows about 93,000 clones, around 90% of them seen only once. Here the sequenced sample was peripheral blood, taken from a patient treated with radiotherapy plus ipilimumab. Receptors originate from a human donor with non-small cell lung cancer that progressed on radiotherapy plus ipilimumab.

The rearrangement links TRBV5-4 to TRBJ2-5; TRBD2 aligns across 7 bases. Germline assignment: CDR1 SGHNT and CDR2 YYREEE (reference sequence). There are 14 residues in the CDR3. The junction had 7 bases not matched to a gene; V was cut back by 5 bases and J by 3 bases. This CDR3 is CASSRTSDEETQYF. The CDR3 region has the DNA TGTGCCAGCAGTCGGACTAGTGATGAAGAGACCCAGTACTTC.

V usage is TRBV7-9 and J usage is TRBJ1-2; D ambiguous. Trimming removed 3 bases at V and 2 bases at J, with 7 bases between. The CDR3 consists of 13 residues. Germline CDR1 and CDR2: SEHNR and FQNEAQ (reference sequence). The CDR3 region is CASSLSQNYGYTF. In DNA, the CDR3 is TGTGCCAGCAGCTTGAGCCAAAACTATGGCTACACCTTC.

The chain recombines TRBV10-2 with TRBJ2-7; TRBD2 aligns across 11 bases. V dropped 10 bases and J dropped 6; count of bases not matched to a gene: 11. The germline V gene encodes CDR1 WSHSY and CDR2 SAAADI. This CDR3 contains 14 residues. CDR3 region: CATTPLAGEAEQYF. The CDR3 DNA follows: TGCGCCACTACCCCACTAGCGGGAGAGGCCGAGCAGTACTTC.

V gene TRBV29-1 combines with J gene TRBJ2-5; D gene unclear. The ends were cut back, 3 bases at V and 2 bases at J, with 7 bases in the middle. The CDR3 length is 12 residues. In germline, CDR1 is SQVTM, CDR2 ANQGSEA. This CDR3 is CSVDSGQETQYF. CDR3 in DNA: TGCAGCGTTGACTCAGGACAAGAGACCCAGTACTTC.

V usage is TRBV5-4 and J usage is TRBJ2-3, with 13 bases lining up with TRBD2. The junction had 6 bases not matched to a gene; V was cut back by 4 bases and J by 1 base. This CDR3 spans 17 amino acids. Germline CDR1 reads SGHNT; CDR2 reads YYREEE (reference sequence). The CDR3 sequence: CASSQPTSGGGTDTQYF. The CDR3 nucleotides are TGTGCCAGCAGCCAACCTACTAGCGGGGGGGGCACAGATACGCAGTATTTT.

The CDR3 protein is CASSSTSQPQHF. The CDR3 nucleotides are TGTGCCAGCAGCTCAACGTCTCAGCCCCAGCATTTT. The chain is built from TRBV28 and TRBJ1-5; D call uncertain. V dropped 6 bases and J dropped 6 bases, with 9 bases sitting between them. Germline V gene sequence: CDR1 MDHEN, CDR2 SYDVKM. The CDR3 is made up of 12 amino acids.

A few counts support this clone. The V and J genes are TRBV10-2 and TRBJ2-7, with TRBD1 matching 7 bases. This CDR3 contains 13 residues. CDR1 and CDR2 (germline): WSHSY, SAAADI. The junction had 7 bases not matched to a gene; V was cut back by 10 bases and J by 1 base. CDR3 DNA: TGCGCCACCTCCGAACAGGGGTCCTACGAGCAGTACTTC. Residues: CATSEQGSYEQYF.

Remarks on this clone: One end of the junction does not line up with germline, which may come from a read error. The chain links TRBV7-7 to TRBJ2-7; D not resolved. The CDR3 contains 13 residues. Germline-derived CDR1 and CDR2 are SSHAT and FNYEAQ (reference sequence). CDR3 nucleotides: TGTGCTAGCAGCTTAGGGTTCTCCGGGGAGCAGTACTTC. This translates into CASSLGFSGEQYF. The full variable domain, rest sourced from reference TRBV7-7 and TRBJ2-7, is GAGVSQSPRYKVTKRGQDVTLRCDPISSHATLYWYQQALGQGPEFLTYFNYEAQPDKSGLPSDRFSAERPEGSISTLTIQRTEQRDSAMYRCASSLGFSGEQYFGPGTRLTVT.